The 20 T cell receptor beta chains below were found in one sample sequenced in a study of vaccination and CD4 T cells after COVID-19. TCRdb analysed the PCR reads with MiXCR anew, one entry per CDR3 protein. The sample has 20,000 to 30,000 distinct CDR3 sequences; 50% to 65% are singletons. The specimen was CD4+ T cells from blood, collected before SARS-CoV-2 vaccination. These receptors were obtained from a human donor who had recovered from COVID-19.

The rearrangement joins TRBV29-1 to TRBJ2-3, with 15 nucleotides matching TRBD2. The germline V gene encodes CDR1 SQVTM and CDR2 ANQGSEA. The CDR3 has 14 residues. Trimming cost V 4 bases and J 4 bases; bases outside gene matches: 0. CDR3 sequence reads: CSVGTSGRADTQYF. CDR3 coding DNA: TGCAGCGTTGGGACTAGCGGGAGGGCAGATACGCAGTATTTT.

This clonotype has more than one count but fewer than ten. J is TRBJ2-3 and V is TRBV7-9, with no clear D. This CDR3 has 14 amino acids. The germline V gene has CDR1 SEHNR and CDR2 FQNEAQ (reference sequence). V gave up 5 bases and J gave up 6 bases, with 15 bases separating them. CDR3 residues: CASSPTTVFDTQYF. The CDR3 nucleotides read TGTGCCAGCAGCCCCACTACGGTGTTTGATACGCAGTATTTT.

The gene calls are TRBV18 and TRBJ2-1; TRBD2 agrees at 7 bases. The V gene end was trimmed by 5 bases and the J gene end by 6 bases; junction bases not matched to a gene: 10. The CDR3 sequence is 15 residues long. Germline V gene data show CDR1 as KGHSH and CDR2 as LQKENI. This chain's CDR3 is CASSIMAGESNEQFF. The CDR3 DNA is TGTGCCAGCTCAATCATGGCGGGAGAAAGCAATGAGCAGTTCTTC.

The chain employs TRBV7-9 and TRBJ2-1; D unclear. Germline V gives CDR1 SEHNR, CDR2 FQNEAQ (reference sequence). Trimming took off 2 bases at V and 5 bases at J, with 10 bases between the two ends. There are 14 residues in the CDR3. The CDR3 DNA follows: TGTGCCAGCAGCTTAAGGTGGCAGAACAATGAGCAGTTCTTC. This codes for CASSLRWQNNEQFF.

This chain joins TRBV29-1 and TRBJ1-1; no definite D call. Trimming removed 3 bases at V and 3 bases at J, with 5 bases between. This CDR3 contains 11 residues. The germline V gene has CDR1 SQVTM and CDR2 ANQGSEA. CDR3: CSVESDTEAFF. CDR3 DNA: TGCAGCGTTGAGTCTGACACTGAAGCTTTCTTT.

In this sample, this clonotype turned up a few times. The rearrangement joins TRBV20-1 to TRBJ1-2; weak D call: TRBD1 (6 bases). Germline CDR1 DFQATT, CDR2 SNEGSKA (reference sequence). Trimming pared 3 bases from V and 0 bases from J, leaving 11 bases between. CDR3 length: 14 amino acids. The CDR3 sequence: CSARRGITNYGYTF. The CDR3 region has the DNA TGCAGTGCTAGGAGGGGGATTACTAACTATGGCTACACCTTC.

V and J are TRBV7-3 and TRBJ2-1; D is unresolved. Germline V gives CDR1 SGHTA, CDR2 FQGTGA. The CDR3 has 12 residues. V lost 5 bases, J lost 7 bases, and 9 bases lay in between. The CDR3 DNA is TGTGCCAGCAGCCCAGACGCTAATGAGCAGTTCTTC. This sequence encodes CASSPDANEQFF.

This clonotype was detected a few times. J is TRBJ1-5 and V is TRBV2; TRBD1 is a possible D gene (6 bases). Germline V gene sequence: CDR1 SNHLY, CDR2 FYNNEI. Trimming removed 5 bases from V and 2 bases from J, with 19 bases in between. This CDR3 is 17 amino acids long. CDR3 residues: CASSLGTRGMGNQPQHF. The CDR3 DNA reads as TGTGCCAGCAGTCTCGGGACACGGGGTATGGGCAATCAGCCCCAGCATTTT. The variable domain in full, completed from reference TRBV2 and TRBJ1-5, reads EPEVTQTPSHQVTQMGQEVILRCVPISNHLYFYWYRQILGQKVEFLVSFYNNEISEKSEIFDDQFSVERPDGSNFTLKIRSTKLEDSAMYFCASSLGTRGMGNQPQHFGDGTRLSIL.

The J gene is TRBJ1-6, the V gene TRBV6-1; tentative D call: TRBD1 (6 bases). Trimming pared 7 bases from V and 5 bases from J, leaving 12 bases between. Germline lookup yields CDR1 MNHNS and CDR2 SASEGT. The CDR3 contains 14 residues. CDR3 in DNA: TGTGCCAGCAAGGACAGACAGCATAATTCACCCCTCCACTTT. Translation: CASKDRQHNSPLHF.

DNA for the CDR3: TGTGCCAGCAGTGAAGGACTAGGGATACTAAGCAATCAGCCCCAGCATTTT. Amino acid sequence: CASSEGLGILSNQPQHF. The chain combines TRBV6-1 with TRBJ1-5; no definite D call. Deletions cut 1 base from V and 1 base from J, with 14 bases between. This CDR3 contains 17 residues. Germline lookup yields CDR1 MNHNS and CDR2 SASEGT.

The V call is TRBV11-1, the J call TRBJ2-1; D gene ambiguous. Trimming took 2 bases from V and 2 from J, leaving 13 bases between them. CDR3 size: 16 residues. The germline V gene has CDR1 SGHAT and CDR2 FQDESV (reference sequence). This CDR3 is CASSLRFGGTYNEQFF. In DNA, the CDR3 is TGTGCCAGCAGCTTAAGGTTCGGCGGAACCTACAATGAGCAGTTCTTC.

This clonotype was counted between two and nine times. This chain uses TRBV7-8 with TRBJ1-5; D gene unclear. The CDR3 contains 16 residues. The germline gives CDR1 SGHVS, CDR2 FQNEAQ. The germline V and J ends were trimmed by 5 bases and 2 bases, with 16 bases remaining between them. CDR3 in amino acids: CASSRGLRVRNQPQHF. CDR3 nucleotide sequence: TGTGCCAGCAGCCGAGGATTGAGGGTCCGCAATCAGCCCCAGCATTTT.

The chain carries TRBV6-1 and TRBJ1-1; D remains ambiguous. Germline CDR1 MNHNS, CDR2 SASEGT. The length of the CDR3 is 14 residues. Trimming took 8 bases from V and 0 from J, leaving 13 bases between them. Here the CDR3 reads CASRRFVMNTEAFF. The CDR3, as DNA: TGTGCCAGCCGACGGTTCGTGATGAACACTGAAGCTTTCTTT.

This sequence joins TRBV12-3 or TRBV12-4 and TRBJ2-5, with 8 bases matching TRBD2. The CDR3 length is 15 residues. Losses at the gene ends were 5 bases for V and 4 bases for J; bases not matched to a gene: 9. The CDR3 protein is CASSNSGAQRETQYF. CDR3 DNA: TGTGCCAGCAGTAATAGCGGGGCCCAACGAGAGACCCAGTACTTC.

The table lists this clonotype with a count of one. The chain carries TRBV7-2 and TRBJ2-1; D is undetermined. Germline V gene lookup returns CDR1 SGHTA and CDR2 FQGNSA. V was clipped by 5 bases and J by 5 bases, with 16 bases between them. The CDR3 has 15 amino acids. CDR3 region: CASSPEAPTNNEQFF. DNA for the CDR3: TGTGCCAGCAGCCCCGAGGCGCCTACTAACAATGAGCAGTTCTTC.

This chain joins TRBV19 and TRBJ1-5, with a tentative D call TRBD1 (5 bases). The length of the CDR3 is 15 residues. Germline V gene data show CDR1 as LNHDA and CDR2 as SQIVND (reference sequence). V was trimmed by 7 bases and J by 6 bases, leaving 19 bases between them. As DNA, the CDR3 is TGTGCCAGTACCCTCTTCGGGGGACCGAGTCAGCCCCAGCATTTT. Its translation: CASTLFGGPSQPQHF.

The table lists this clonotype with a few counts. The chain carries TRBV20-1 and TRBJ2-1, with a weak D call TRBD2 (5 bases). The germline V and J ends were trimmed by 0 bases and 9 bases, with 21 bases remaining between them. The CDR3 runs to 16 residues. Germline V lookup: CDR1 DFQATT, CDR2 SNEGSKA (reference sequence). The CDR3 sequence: CSARDGRAPRETEQFF. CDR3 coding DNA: TGCAGTGCTAGAGATGGACGGGCTCCTAGGGAGACTGAGCAGTTCTTC.

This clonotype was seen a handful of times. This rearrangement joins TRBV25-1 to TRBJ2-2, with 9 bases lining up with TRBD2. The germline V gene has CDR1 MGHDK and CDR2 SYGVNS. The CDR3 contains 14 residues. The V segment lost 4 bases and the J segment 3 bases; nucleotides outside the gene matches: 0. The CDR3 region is CASSGTSDTGELFF. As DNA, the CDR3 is TGTGCCAGCAGTGGGACTAGCGACACCGGGGAGCTGTTTTTT.

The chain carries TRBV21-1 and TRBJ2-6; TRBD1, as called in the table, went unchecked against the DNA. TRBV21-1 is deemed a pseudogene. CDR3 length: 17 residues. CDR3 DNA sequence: TGTGCCAGCAGCAATTTCGGACACTACTCTGGGGCCAACGTCCTGACTTTC. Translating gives CASSNFGHYSGANVLTF.

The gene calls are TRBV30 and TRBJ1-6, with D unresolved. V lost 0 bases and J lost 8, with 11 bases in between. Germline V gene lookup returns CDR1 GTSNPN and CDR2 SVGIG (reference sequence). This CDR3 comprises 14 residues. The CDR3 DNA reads TGTGCCTGGAGTGTGTATCAGAGTCATTCACCCCTCCACTTT. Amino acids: CAWSVYQSHSPLHF.